The entry below gives a single T cell receptor (beta chain) sequence along with its context. The sample holds a few counts of this clonotype. Its antigen is currently not known. No per-base quality is available; no much larger clone lies one base away. Libraries of naive CD8 T cells were built from around 18,000 to 910,000 sorted cells, with 10%, 30% or 50% of the purified RNA used. Naive CD8 T cells, defined as CD8+CD4-CCR7+CD45RA+, were FACS-sorted into RLT Plus buffer on a BD FACSAria II. Roughly 10 TCR copies' worth of Jurkat RNA were spiked into roughly 19,000-1,000,000 naive CD8 T cell samples to test detection sensitivity. CD8 T cells were enriched using RosetteSep CD8+ T Cell Enrichment Cocktail and Ficoll-Paque, and the enriched cells then underwent ACK red cell lysis. CDR1 and CDR2 are read off the germline V gene as MGHRA and YSYEKL. From the cysteine through the phenylalanine, the CDR3 covers 15 amino acids. The sequence is cut down to CDR3 DNA, 45 bases in frame from base 1. The germline ends are 9 bases apart after V is trimmed by 0 bases and J by 3 bases.

Library preparation used PCR. Instrument on record: Illumina HiSeq 4000. Bulk TCR libraries were made following a previously described method, with the TCR primers given in Table S5. The Qiagen AllPrep DNA/RNA kit was used to purify total RNA. Reads from multiple sequencing runs of the same library were pooled before analysis. On the authors' methods: Only reads with exact TCR constant sequence were kept, trimmed to 150 nt, and grouped by their 12-nt molecular barcodes. Reads within each barcode group were sub-clustered using a 15% Levenshtein threshold, and quality-weighted consensus sequences were constructed for each RNA molecule. Non-functional sequences were excluded, and lower-count sequences lying one edit away from another sequence were also excluded. Based on a fit of two negative binomial distributions, barcode sub-clusters having less than 20% of the maximum read count were discarded. In-frame beta chains were kept once TCRdb had trimmed the public reads at Q25 with fastp and called clones with MiXCR. Each entry is one CDR3 protein sequence, shown with its most common DNA and genes. Here the V and J calls rest on TCRdb's processing, not on the authors' analysis. The sample table shows tens of thousands of distinct CDR3 sequences, and roughly 21% are seen once. Together, the top ten hold 1% to 1.2% of the sample.

The record originates from a study of molecular identifiers for immune sequencing clone quantification (dated by TCRdb to the late 2010s). Study-level background: For a replicate experiment, RNA from approximately 20,000 or 98,000 naive CD8 T cells was divided into five aliquots, and four of the five aliquots were sequenced. This methods study used CD8 T cells to benchmark TCR RNA copy counting and molecular-identifier clustering-based TCR repertoire sequencing (MIDCIRS).

What the study reported, not specific to this receptor: When barcode sub-clustering was not used, chimeric consensus sequences inflated TCR diversity, with chimeras reaching as high as 47%. Roughly 2.8 recovered TCR RNA copies per cell were obtained by modeling, versus roughly 9.1 by digital PCR, implying a capture efficiency of approximately 30%. Identical TCR molecules sharing a barcode could cause highly expanded clone sizes to be underestimated. A single cell's worth of spiked-in Jurkat TCR RNA was reported detectable even among some 920,000 naive CD8 T cells. In CMV-specific effector cells, clones with more than 20 RNA copies accounted for over 97% of molecules, whereas in naive cells such clones accounted for under 1%. The naive libraries included spiked-in Jurkat TCR RNA (more than nine copies' worth), and this Jurkat TCR RNA is not part of the donor repertoire.

This TCR was recovered from a human donor in good health. Some libraries in this study had Jurkat cell RNA spiked in. Material for sequencing was naive CD8+ T cells from blood, with Jurkat cell RNA spiked in. In the paper's terms, the cell subset or site label means: FACS-sorted CD8+CD4-CCR7+CD45RA+ naive T cells. The sequence links TRBV4-1 to TRBJ1-5; the D segment could be TRBD1, given 5 matching bases. The DNA sequence reads TGCGCCAGCAGCCAAGAAGCAGGGCACAATCAGCCCCAGCATTTT. Its protein is CASSQEAGHNQPQHF.